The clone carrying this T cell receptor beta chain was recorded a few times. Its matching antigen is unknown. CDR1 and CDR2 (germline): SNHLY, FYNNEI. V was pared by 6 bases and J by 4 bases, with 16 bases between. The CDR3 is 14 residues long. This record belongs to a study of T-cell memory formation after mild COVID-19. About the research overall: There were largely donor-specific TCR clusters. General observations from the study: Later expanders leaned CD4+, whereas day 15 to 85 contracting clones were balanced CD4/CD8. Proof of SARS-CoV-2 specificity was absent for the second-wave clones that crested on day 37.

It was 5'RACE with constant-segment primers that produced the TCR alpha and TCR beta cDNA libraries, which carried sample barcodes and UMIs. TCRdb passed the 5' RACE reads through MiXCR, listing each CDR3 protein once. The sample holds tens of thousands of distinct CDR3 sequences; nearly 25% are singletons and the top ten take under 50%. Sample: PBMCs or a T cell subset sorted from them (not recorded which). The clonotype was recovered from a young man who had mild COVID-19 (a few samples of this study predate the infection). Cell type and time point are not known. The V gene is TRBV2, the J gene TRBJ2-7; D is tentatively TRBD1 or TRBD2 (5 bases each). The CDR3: CASRGVRIVYEQYF. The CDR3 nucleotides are TGTGCCAGCAGGGGGGTGCGTATCGTTTACGAGCAGTACTTC.